The 31 T cell receptor beta chains presented below share a single source sample, sequenced in a study of blood T cell repertoires in COVID-19. Assay: immunoSEQ multiplex PCR; the TCRdb copy retains only in-frame clones and omits some. Among about 380,000 clones, 90% were seen once, and the ten largest hold about 6.8%. Sequencing was done on a sample of peripheral blood. Receptors were obtained from a young man with active or convalescent COVID-19.

This clone was seen only a few times. V gene TRBV11-3 combines with J gene TRBJ1-3, with D tentatively TRBD1 (5 bases). CDR1 is SGHNT, CDR2 YENEEA, per germline. The CDR3 has 15 amino acids. Deletions cut 2 bases from V and 0 bases from J, with 8 bases between. CDR3 DNA: TGTGCCAGCAGCTTATCAGGGAACTCTGGAAACACCATATATTTT. Amino acids: CASSLSGNSGNTIYF.

The chain recombines TRBV5-4 with TRBJ2-3; 7 nucleotides match TRBD2. This CDR3 has 13 amino acids. V dropped 7 bases and J dropped 4; count of bases not matched to a gene: 6. Germline-derived CDR1 and CDR2 are SGHNT and YYREEE (reference sequence). The CDR3 bases are TGTGCCAGCTCTTGGGAGGGGTCAGATACGCAGTATTTT. Translation gives CASSWEGSDTQYF. Based on the CDR3 plus reference TRBV5-4 and TRBJ2-3, the full variable domain is ETGVTQSPTHLIKTRGQQVTLRCSSQSGHNTVSWYQQALGQGPQFIFQYYREEENGRGNFPPRFSGLQFPNYSSELNVNALELDDSALYLCASSWEGSDTQYFGPGTRLTVL.

This clone was picked up one time. The rearrangement links TRBV7-9 to TRBJ1-4; D uncertain. Between the trimmed V and J ends, which lost 1 base and 4 bases, there was a span of 13 bases. This CDR3 has 16 amino acids. Germline V gene data show CDR1 as SEHNR and CDR2 as FQNEAQ (reference sequence). CDR3: CASSLVEDRDNEKLFF. The CDR3 DNA follows: TGTGCCAGCAGCTTAGTTGAGGACCGGGATAATGAAAAACTGTTTTTT.

V and J are TRBV27 and TRBJ2-1, with 8 bases matching TRBD2. V lost 7 bases and J lost 7; bases outside the gene matches: 15. CDR3 length: 16 amino acids. Germline loops: CDR1 MNHEY, CDR2 SMNVEV (reference sequence). The CDR3 DNA is TGTGCCAGCATGGGTCGTTACAGCGGGAGTGTAAATGAGCAGTTCTTC. Translating gives CASMGRYSGSVNEQFF.

The CDR3: CASSQAAANTEAFF. The CDR3 nucleotides are TGCGCCAGCAGCCAGGCCGCGGCGAACACTGAAGCTTTCTTT. The gene calls are TRBV4-1 and TRBJ1-1; D gene uncertain. The V end lost 3 bases, the J end lost 1 base, and 9 bases lay between the germline ends. From germline, CDR1 is MGHRA and CDR2 YSYEKL. This CDR3 is built from 14 residues.

The chain has TRBV11-1 and TRBJ2-3; D unresolved. V was cut by 4 bases and J by 5 bases, with 10 bases left in between. This CDR3 is 13 amino acids long. The germline V gene encodes CDR1 SGHAT and CDR2 FQDESV (reference sequence). In DNA, the CDR3 is TGTGCCAGCAGCTCTGGTAGACAAGATACGCAGTATTTT. It specifies CASSSGRQDTQYF.

This clone was seen repeatedly, ten times or more. This chain joins TRBV5-6 and TRBJ1-2; 10 bases fit TRBD1. CDR1 is SGHDT, CDR2 YYEEEE, per germline. The V segment lost 4 bases and the J segment 2 bases; nucleotides outside the gene matches: 5. This CDR3 spans 15 amino acids. This CDR3 reads CASSPGTGENYGYTF. CDR3 nucleotide sequence: TGTGCCAGCAGCCCCGGGACAGGGGAAAACTATGGCTACACCTTC.

This clone appeared once. The chain uses TRBV6-1 and TRBJ1-2; tentatively, D is TRBD1 (6 bases). Trimming took off 1 base at V and 9 bases at J, with 18 bases between the two ends. The germline CDR1 and CDR2 sequences are MNHNS and SASEGT. This CDR3 has 15 amino acids. Here the CDR3 DNA reads TGTGCCAGCAGTGAAGGGACAGTAGGGAGCTGGAGCTACACCTTC. This gives the protein CASSEGTVGSWSYTF.

V usage is TRBV27 and J usage is TRBJ1-5; weak D call: TRBD1 (5 bases). Trimming took off 10 bases at V and 2 bases at J, with 12 bases between the two ends. CDR3 length: 13 residues. In germline, CDR1 is MNHEY, CDR2 SMNVEV (reference sequence). The CDR3 region is CATQGNGNQPQHF. The CDR3 DNA is TGTGCCACCCAGGGTAATGGCAATCAGCCCCAGCATTTT.

The genes are TRBV10-3 and TRBJ2-3; 9 nucleotides align to TRBD2. Losses at the gene ends were 8 bases for V and 2 bases for J; bases not matched to a gene: 8. Germline lookup yields CDR1 ENHRY and CDR2 SYGVKD. The CDR3 contains 15 residues. CDR3: CAISAGGGATDTQYF. CDR3 nucleotide sequence: TGTGCCATCTCCGCTGGCGGGGGGGCCACAGATACGCAGTATTTT.

The rearrangement uses TRBV24-1 and TRBJ1-2; tentatively, D is TRBD1 (6 bases). Trimming removed 6 bases from V and 4 bases from J, with 17 bases in between. Germline CDR1 KGHDR, CDR2 SFDVKD. This CDR3 is built from 15 residues. The CDR3 protein is CATSPTGKGTYGYTF. The CDR3 bases are TGTGCCACCAGTCCAACAGGGAAGGGGACCTATGGCTACACCTTC.

This clone has more than one count but fewer than ten. This sequence joins TRBV3-1 (or the pseudogene TRBV3-2) and TRBJ1-4, with a possible D match to TRBD1 (6 bases). CDR1 LGHDT and CDR2 YNNKEL come from the germline V gene (reference sequence). V lost 1 base to trimming and J lost 7 bases, with 13 bases between them. The CDR3 consists of 15 residues. The CDR3: CASSQGGRGSEKLFF. The DNA for the CDR3 is TGTGCCAGCAGCCAAGGGGGCAGGGGATCTGAAAAACTGTTTTTT.

The DNA for the CDR3 is TGTGCCAGCAGCGGGTCGGACAGGGGGCGCGAACTGTTTTTT. The encoded protein is CASSGSDRGRELFF. This chain joins TRBV7-8 and TRBJ1-4; 11 positions agree with TRBD1. CDR3 length equals 14 residues. Unmatched junction bases numbered 8, after V lost 5 bases and J lost 12 bases. The germline CDR1 and CDR2 sequences are SGHVS and FQNEAQ.

The rearrangement uses TRBV5-1 and TRBJ2-1, with D maybe TRBD2 (5 bases). Trimming stripped 4 bases from V and 7 bases from J, with 21 bases between. The germline V gene encodes CDR1 SGHRS and CDR2 YFSETQ. CDR3 length: 16 amino acids. CDR3 coding DNA: TGCGCCAGCAGCGCCGGGTGGGTAAACCGGGGAAATGAGCAGTTCTTC. This codes for CASSAGWVNRGNEQFF.

The sample holds one count of this clone. V usage is TRBV28 and J usage is TRBJ2-7; 8 bases align to TRBD2. The CDR3 runs 16 residues. V was pared by 5 bases and J by 3 bases, with 12 bases of the junction left unmatched. Germline values: CDR1 MDHEN, CDR2 SYDVKM. The CDR3 nucleotides read TGTGCCAGCAGTACACCACAAAAACGGGGGGGCTACGAGCAGTACTTC. Translation gives CASSTPQKRGGYEQYF.

CDR3 amino acids: CASSSSTNTEAFF. The CDR3, as DNA: TGTGCCAGCAGCTCGTCGACTAACACTGAAGCTTTCTTT. This rearrangement joins TRBV7-2 to TRBJ1-1; D gene uncertain. The CDR3 sequence is 13 residues long. The V end was cut by 4 bases, the J end by 2 bases, with 8 bases between. CDR1 is SGHTA and CDR2 is FQGNSA in the germline V gene.

V is TRBV5-8 and J is TRBJ2-3; TRBD2 matches at 12 bases. V shed 4 bases and J 2 bases; nucleotides not matched to a gene: 8. The CDR3 sequence is 17 residues long. Germline loops: CDR1 SGHTS, CDR2 YDEGEE. CDR3: CASSIRLAGEHTDTQYF. DNA for the CDR3: TGTGCCAGCAGCATACGACTAGCGGGGGAACACACAGATACGCAGTATTTT.

The chain is built from TRBV6-6 and TRBJ2-5; unclear D gene. V lost 5 bases, J lost 1 base, and 11 bases lay in between. This CDR3 is 14 amino acids long. The germline CDR1 and CDR2 sequences are MNHNY and SVGAGI (reference sequence). The CDR3 DNA is TGTGCCAGCAGTACGCTGGGCCTCCAAGAGACCCAGTACTTC. Translated, it gives CASSTLGLQETQYF.

V usage is TRBV7-2 and J usage is TRBJ2-2; possible D gene TRBD1, 6 bases. The CDR3 runs to 15 residues. Germline CDR1 reads SGHTA; CDR2 reads FQGNSA. V lost 4 bases to trimming and J lost 4 bases, with 13 bases between them. In DNA form, the CDR3 reads TGTGCCAGCAGCTCTCAGGGGTTACCCACCGGGGAGCTGTTTTTT. Its protein is CASSSQGLPTGELFF.

This sequence joins TRBV5-4 and TRBJ2-1, with D possibly being TRBD2 (5 bases). V lost 0 bases and J lost 4, with 14 bases in between. CDR3 length: 16 residues. Germline-derived CDR1 and CDR2 are SGHNT and YYREEE (reference sequence). The CDR3 spells CASSLGEGARYNEQFF. The CDR3 nucleotides read TGTGCCAGCAGCTTGGGTGAGGGAGCTCGTTACAATGAGCAGTTCTTC.

This sequence joins TRBV6-4 and TRBJ1-6, with D hard to call. The CDR3 contains 16 residues. The V gene lost 0 bases and the J gene lost 6 bases, with 12 bases spanning the gap. CDR1 and CDR2 (germline): MRHNA, SNTAGT. The CDR3, as DNA: TGTGCCAGCAGTGACTCCCCCGGGTTCGGTAATTCACCCCTCCACTTT. Translating gives CASSDSPGFGNSPLHF.

The chain uses TRBV5-8 and TRBJ2-4; D gene uncertain. This CDR3 contains 13 residues. The germline V gene encodes CDR1 SGHTS and CDR2 YDEGEE. Trimming removed 4 bases at V and 4 bases at J, with 9 bases between. The CDR3 nucleotides are TGTGCCAGCAGCCAAACTCCGAAAAACATTCAGTACTTC. It codes for CASSQTPKNIQYF.

The V and J genes are TRBV7-2 and TRBJ1-2, with D possibly being TRBD1 (6 bases). In germline, CDR1 is SGHTA, CDR2 FQGNSA. There are 14 residues in the CDR3. V lost 8 bases and J 13 bases, leaving 26 bases between the germline ends. The chain's CDR3 is CASLELGGPHVFTF. CDR3 in DNA: TGTGCCAGCCTAGAGTTAGGGGGACCCCATGTTTTCACCTTC.

This sequence joins TRBV7-9 and TRBJ1-5; 7 bases are shared with TRBD1. The germline CDR1 and CDR2 sequences are SEHNR and FQNEAQ (reference sequence). CDR3 length equals 15 residues. J was trimmed by 4 bases and V by 0 bases; bases with no gene match: 3. CDR3: CASSLAGGANQPQHF. For the CDR3, the DNA is TGTGCCAGCAGCTTAGCAGGGGGCGCAAATCAGCCCCAGCATTTT.

J is TRBJ2-2 and V is TRBV19, with 11 nucleotides matching TRBD2. This CDR3 is 15 amino acids long. V shed 8 bases and J 5 bases; nucleotides not matched to a gene: 7. Per the germline V gene, CDR1 is LNHDA and CDR2 is SQIVND (reference sequence). CDR3 sequence (DNA): TGTGCCAGTTCTTTAGCGGGGGGGCGAACCGGGGAGCTGTTTTTT. It specifies CASSLAGGRTGELFF. Looking up the rest from reference TRBV19 and TRBJ2-2 gives the full variable domain: DGGITQSPKYLFRKEGQNVTLSCEQNLNHDAMYWYRQDPGQGLRLIYYSQIVNDFQKGDIAEGYSVSREKKESFPLTVTSAQKNPTAFYLCASSLAGGRTGELFFGEGSRLTVL.

The chain has TRBV15 and TRBJ1-2; no clear D. The V end was cut by 0 bases, the J end by 7 bases, with 12 bases between. The CDR3 consists of 14 residues. Germline V gene lookup returns CDR1 LNHNV and CDR2 YYDKDF (reference sequence). The CDR3 spells CATSRDGLHPGYTF. Written as DNA, the CDR3 is TGTGCCACCAGCAGAGATGGCCTTCATCCTGGCTACACCTTC.

This clone appeared a single time. The chain uses TRBV7-2 and TRBJ1-2; no clear D. Germline CDR1 is SGHTA and CDR2 is FQGNSA. Trimming left V 2 bases short and J 0 bases short, with 10 bases between. The length of the CDR3 is 15 residues. CDR3 protein: CASSLSSGTNYGYTF. In DNA form, the CDR3 reads TGTGCCAGCAGCTTAAGTTCCGGGACTAACTATGGCTACACCTTC.

The table lists this clone with a count of one. This chain links TRBV6-1 with TRBJ2-5; 7 bases match TRBD1. The CDR3 is 15 residues long. Trimming took 3 bases from V and 1 from J; bases not matched to a gene: 5. The germline V gene has CDR1 MNHNS and CDR2 SASEGT. The CDR3 sequence: CASSENRGPQETQYF. CDR3 sequence (DNA): TGTGCCAGCAGTGAGAACAGGGGACCCCAAGAGACCCAGTACTTC.

The gene calls are TRBV7-3 and TRBJ2-5; 9 bases are a match to TRBD2. Germline CDR1 is SGHTA and CDR2 is FQGTGA. J was trimmed by 1 base and V by 4 bases; bases with no gene match: 4. The CDR3 runs 15 residues. In DNA form, the CDR3 reads TGTGCCAGCAGCTCTAGCGGGGCACCCCAAGAGACCCAGTACTTC. Amino acids: CASSSSGAPQETQYF.

The chain recombines TRBV6-5 with TRBJ1-2; D unclear. Trimming removed 5 bases from V and 0 bases from J, with 13 bases in between. The CDR3 has 15 amino acids. Germline lookup yields CDR1 MNHEY and CDR2 SVGAGI. The chain's CDR3 is CASSQSWAANYGYTF. The CDR3 bases are TGTGCCAGCAGTCAGAGTTGGGCAGCTAACTATGGCTACACCTTC.

Here the CDR3 DNA reads TGTGCCATCAGCCTAAATGGGGCCAACGTCCTGACTTTC. Amino acid sequence: CAISLNGANVLTF. This chain links TRBV10-3 with TRBJ2-6, with unresolved D. The CDR3 is made up of 13 amino acids. The germline V gene encodes CDR1 ENHRY and CDR2 SYGVKD. Trimming pared 6 bases from V and 3 bases from J, leaving 6 bases between.